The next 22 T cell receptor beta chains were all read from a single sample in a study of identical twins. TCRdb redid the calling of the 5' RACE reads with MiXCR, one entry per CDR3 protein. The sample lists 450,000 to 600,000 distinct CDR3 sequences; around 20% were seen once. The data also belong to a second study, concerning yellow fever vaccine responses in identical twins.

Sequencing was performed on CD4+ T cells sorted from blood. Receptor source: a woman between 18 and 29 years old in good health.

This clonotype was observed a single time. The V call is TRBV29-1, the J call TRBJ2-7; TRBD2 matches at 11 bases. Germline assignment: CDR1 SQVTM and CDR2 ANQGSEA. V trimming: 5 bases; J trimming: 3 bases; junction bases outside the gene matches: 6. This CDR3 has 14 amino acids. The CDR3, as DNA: TGCAGCGTTTGGGCCCTAGCGGGAGGCTACGAGCAGTACTTC. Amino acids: CSVWALAGGYEQYF.

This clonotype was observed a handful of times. CDR3 nucleotide sequence: TGTGCCAGCAAAATAAACTGGCAGGAGGCTTTCTTT. The encoded protein is CASKINWQEAFF. V and J are TRBV7-2 and TRBJ1-1; the D is unclear. The V end was cut by 7 bases, the J end by 11 bases, with 17 bases between. The CDR3 extends over 12 amino acids. Germline CDR1 reads SGHTA; CDR2 reads FQGNSA.

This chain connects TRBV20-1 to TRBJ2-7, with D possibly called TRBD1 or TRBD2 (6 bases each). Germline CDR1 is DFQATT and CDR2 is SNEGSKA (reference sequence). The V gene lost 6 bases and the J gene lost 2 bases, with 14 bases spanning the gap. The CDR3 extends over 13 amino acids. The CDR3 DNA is TGCAGTGCCACTTGGAGGGGGACCTACGAGCAGTACTTC. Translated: CSATWRGTYEQYF.

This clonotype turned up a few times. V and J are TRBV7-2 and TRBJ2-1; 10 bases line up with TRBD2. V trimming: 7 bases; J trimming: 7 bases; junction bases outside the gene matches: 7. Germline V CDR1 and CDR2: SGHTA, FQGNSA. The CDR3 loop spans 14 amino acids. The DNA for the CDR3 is TGTGCCAGCACCTTGGCTAGCGGGAGAAATGAGCAGTTCTTC. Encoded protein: CASTLASGRNEQFF.

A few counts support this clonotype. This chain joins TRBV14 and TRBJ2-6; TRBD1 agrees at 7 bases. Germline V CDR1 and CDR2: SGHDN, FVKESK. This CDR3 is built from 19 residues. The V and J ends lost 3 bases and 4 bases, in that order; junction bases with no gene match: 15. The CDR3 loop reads CASSQLLSQTGTGANVLTF. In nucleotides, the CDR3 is TGTGCCAGCAGCCAGTTACTAAGCCAGACAGGGACCGGGGCCAACGTCCTGACTTTC.

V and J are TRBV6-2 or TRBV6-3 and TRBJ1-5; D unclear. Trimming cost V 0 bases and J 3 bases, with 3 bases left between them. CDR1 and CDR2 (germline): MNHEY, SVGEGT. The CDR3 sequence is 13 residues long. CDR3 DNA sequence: TGTGCCAGCAGTTACTCGACCAATCAGCCCCAGCATTTT. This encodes CASSYSTNQPQHF.

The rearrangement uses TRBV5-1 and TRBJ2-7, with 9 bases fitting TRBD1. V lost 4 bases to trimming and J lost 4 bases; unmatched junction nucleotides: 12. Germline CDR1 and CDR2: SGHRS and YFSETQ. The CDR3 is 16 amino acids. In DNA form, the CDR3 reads TGCGCCAGCAGCGTAACAACGGGACAGGGTATTTACGAGCAGTACTTC. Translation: CASSVTTGQGIYEQYF.

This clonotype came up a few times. This chain's CDR3 is CASSYSGGRVDTQYF. For the CDR3, the DNA is TGTGCCAGCAGTTATAGCGGGGGGCGAGTAGATACGCAGTATTTT. The J gene is TRBJ2-3, the V gene TRBV12-3 or TRBV12-4, with 10 bases lining up with TRBD2. V lost 4 bases, J lost 5 bases, and 6 bases stayed unmatched. The CDR3 runs 15 residues.

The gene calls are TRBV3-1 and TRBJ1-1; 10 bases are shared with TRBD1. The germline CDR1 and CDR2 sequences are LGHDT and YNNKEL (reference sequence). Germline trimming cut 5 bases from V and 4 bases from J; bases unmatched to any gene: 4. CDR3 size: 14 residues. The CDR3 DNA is TGTGCCAGCAGCGACAGGGGGCTAGGCACTGAAGCTTTCTTT. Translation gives CASSDRGLGTEAFF. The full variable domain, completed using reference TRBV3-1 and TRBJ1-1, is DTAVSQTPKYLVTQMGNDKSIKCEQNLGHDTMYWYKQDSKKFLKIMFSYNNKELIINETVPNRFSPKSPDKAHLNLHINSLELGDSAVYFCASSDRGLGTEAFFGQGTRLTVV.

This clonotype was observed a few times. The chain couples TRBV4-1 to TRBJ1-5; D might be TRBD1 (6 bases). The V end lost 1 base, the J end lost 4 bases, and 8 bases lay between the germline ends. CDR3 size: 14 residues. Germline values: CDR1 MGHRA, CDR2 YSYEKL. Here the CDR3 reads CASSQVGANQPQHF. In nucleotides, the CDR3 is TGCGCCAGCAGCCAAGTGGGGGCAAATCAGCCCCAGCATTTT.

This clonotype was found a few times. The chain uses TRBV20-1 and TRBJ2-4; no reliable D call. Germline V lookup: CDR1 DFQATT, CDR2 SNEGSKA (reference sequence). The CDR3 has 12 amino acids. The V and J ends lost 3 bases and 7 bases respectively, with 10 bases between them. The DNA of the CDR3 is TGCAGTGCTAGCGATAGTTCGAACATTCAGTACTTC. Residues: CSASDSSNIQYF.

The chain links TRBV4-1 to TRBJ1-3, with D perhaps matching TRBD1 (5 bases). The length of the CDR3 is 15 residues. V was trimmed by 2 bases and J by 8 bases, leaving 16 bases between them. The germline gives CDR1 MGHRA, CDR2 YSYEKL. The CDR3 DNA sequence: TGCGCCAGCAGCCAACCAACCGGGGGTCGAGACACCATATATTTT. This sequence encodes CASSQPTGGRDTIYF.

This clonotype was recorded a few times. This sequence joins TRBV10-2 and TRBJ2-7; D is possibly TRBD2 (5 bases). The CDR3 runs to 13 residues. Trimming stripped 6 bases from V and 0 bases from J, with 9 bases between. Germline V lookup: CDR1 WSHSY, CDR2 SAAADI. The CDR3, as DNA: TGCGCCAGCAGAAATGAGGGCTCCTACGAGCAGTACGTC. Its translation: CASRNEGSYEQYV.

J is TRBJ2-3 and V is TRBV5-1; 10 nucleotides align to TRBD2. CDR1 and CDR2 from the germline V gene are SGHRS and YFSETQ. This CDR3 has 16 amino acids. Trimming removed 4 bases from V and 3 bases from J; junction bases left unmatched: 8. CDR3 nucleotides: TGCGCCAGCAGCCCCGAGGGTAGCGGGAGGACAGATACGCAGTATTTT. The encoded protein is CASSPEGSGRTDTQYF.

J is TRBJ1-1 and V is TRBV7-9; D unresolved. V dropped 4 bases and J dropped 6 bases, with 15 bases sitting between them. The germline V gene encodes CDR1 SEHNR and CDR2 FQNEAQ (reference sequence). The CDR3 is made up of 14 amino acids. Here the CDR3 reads CASSSESRLAEAFF. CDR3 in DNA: TGTGCCAGCAGCTCGGAGTCTAGGTTGGCTGAAGCTTTCTTT.

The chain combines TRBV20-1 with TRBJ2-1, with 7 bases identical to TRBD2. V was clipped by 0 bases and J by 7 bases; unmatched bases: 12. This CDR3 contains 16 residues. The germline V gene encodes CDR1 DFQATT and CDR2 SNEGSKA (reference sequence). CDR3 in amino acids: CSARDASGPDWNEQFF. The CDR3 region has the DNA TGCAGTGCTAGAGACGCTAGCGGTCCAGATTGGAATGAGCAGTTCTTC.

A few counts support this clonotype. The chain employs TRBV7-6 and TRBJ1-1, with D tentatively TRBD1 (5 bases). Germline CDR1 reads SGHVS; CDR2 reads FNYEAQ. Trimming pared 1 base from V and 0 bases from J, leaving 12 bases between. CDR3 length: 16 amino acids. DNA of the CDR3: TGTGCCAGCAGCTTAGATTCGTGGGGGATGAACACTGAAGCTTTCTTT. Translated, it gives CASSLDSWGMNTEAFF.

The CDR3 sequence is CASSLGHFTDTQYF. CDR3 DNA sequence: TGTGCCAGCAGCTTAGGCCACTTCACAGATACGCAGTATTTT. The genes are TRBV11-1 and TRBJ2-3; D gene uncertain. CDR3 size: 14 residues. Per germline, CDR1 SGHAT and CDR2 FQDESV (reference sequence). Deletions cut 1 base from V and 2 bases from J, with 7 bases between.

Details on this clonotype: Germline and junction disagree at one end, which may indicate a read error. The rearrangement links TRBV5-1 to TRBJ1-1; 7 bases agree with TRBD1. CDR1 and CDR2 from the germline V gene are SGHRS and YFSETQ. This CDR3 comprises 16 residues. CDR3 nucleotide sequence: TGCGCCAGCAGCCAGACCCGACAGGGAATGAACACTGAAGTTTTCTTT. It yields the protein CASSQTRQGMNTEVFF.

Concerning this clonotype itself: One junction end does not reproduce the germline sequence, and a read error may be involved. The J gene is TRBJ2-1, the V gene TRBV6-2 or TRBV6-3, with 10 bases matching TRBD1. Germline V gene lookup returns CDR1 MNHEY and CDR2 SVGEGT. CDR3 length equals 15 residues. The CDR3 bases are TGTGCCAACAGTTCATTCAGACAGGGGGCGCGGGAGCAGTTCTTC. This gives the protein CANSSFRQGAREQFF.

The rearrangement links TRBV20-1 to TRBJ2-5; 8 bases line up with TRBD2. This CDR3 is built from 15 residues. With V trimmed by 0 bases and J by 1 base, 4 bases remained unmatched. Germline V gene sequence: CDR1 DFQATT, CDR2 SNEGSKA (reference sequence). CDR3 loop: CSARDARGAQETQYF. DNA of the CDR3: TGCAGTGCTAGAGATGCGCGGGGGGCCCAAGAGACCCAGTACTTC.

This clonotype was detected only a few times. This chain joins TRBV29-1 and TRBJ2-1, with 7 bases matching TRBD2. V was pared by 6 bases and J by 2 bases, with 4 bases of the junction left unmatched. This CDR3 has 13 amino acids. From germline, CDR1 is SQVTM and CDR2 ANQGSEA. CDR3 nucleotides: TGCAGCGTAAGCGGGGTCGCCTACAATGAGCAGTTCTTC. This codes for CSVSGVAYNEQFF.